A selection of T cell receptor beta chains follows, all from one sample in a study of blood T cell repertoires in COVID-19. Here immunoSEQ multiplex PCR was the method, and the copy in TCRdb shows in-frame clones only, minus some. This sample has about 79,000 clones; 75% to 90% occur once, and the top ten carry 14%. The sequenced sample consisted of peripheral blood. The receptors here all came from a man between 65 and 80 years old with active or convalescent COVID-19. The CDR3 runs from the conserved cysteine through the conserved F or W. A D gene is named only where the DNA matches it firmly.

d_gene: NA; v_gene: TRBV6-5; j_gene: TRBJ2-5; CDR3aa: CASSYLSGQETQYF
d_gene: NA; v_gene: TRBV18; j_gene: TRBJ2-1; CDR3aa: CASSYSAVRYNEQFF
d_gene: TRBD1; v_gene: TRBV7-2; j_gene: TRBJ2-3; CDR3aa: CASSLIAGGTGGTDTQYF
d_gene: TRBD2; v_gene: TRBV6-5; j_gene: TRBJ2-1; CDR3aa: CASLLAGEYNEQFF
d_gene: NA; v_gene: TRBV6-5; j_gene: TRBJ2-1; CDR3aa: CASSYLGKGSYNEQFF
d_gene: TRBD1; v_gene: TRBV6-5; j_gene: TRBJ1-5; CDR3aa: CASRAGQGDQPQHF
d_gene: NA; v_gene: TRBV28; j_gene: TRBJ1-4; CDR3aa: CASSLSGGFRKLFF
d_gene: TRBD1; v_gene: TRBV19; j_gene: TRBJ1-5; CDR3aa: CASSTTTGGSQPQHF
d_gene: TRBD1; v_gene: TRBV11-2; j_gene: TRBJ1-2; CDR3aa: CASSSIGTGLYGYTF
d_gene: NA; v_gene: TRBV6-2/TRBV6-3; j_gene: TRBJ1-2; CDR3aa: CASSYRGGTYGYTF
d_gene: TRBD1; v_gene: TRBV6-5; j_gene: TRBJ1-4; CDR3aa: CASSLGQSNEKLFF
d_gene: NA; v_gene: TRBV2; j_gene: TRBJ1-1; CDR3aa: CASRLGGALVTEAFF
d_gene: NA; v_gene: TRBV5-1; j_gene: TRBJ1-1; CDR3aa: CASSSQYTEAFF
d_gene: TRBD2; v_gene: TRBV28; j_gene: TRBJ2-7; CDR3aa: CASSSGTSGIYEQYF
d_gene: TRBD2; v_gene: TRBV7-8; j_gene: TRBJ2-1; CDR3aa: CASSPRTSGSTYEQFF
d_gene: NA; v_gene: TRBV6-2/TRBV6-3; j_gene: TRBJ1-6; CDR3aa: CASSYSSDGFPSSYNSPLHF
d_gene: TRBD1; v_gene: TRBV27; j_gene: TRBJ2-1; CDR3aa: CASSPGTGVNEQFF
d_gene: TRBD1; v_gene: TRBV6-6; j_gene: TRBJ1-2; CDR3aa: CASRIGTGDANYGYTF
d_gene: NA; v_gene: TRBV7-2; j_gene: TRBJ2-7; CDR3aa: CASSPGGSSYEQYF
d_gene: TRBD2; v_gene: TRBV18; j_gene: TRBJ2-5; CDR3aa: CASSPGGEETQYF
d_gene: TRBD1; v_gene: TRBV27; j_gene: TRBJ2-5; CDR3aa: CASSRGQGAGETQYF
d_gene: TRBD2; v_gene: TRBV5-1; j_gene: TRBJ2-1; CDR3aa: CASSFREGSYNEQFF
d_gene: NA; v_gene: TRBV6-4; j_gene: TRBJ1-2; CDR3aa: CASSDIKNAAALLSNYGYTF
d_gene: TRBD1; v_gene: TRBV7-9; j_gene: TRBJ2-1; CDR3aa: CASTLRGGGYNEQFF
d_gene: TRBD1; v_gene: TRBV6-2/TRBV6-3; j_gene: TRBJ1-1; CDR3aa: CASSYPRTGVNTEAFF
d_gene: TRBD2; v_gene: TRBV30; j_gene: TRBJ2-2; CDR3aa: CAWNGLAGVGTGELFF
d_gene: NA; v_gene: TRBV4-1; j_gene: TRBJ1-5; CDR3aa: CASSQDSGKGNQPQHF